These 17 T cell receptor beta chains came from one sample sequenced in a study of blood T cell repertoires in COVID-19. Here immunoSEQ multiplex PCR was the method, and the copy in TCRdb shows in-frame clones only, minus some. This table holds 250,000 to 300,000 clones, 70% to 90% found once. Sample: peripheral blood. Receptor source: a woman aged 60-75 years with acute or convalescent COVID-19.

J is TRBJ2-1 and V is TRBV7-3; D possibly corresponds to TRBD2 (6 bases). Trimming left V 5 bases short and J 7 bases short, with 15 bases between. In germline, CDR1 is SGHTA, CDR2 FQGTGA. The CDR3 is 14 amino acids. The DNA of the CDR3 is TGTGCCAGCAGCCTCCGGGACTGGAGTAATGAGCAGTTCTTC. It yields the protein CASSLRDWSNEQFF.

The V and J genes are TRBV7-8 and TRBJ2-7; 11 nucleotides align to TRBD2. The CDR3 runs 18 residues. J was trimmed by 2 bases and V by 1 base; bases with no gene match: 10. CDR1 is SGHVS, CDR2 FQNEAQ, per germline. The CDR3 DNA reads TGTGCCAGCAGCTTAGGCCCCCGACTAGCGGGGAGCACCTACGAGCAGTACTTC. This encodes CASSLGPRLAGSTYEQYF.

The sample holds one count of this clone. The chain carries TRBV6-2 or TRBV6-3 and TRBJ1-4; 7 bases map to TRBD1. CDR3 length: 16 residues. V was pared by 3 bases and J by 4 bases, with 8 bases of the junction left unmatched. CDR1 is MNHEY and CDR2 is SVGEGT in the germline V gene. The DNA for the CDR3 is TGTGCCAGCAGTTATAATGGGGACAGCGTTAATGAAAAACTGTTTTTT. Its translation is CASSYNGDSVNEKLFF.

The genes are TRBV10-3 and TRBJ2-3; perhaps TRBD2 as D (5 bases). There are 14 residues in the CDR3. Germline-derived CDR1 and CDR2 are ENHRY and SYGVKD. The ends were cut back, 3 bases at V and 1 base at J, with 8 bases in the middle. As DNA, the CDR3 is TGTGCCATCAGTGATGGGCGGGGCACAGATACGCAGTATTTT. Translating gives CAISDGRGTDTQYF.

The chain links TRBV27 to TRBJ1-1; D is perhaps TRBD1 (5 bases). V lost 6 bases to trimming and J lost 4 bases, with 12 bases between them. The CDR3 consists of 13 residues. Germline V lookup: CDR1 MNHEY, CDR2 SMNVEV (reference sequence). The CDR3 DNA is TGTGCCAGCAGCCAGGCGGGGCCCACTGAAGCTTTCTTT. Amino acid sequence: CASSQAGPTEAFF.

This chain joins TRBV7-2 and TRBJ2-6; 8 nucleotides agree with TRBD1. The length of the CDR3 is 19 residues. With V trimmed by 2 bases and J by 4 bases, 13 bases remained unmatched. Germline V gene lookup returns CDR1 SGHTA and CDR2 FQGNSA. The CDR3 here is CASSLLIVAGGSGANVLTF. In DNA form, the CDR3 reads TGTGCCAGCAGCTTATTGATTGTAGCAGGGGGCTCCGGGGCCAACGTCCTGACTTTC.

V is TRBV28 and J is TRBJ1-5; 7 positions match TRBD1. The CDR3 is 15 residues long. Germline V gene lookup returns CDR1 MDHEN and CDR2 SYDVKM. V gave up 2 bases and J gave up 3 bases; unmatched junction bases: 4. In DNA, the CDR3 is TGTGCCAGCAGTTTACTCGGGACAGTCAATCAGCCCCAGCATTTT. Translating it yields CASSLLGTVNQPQHF.

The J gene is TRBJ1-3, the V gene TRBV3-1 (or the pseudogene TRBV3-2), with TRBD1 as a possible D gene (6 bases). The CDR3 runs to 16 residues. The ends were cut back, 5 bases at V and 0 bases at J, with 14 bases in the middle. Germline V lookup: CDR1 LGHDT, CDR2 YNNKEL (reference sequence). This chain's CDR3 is CASSSRQVDSGNTIYF. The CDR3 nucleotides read TGTGCCAGCAGCTCTCGACAGGTAGACTCTGGAAACACCATATATTTT.

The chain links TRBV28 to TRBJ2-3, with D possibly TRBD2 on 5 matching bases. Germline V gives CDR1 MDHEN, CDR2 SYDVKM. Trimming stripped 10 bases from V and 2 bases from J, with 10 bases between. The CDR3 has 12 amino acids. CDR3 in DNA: TGTGCCATAAACGGGGTCACAGATACGCAGTATTTT. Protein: CAINGVTDTQYF.

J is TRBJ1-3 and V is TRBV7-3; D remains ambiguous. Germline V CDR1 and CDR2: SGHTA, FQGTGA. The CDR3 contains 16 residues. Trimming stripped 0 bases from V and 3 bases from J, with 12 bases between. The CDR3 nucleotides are TGTGCCAGCAGCTTAACACGGGAGATACTTGGAAACACCATATATTTT. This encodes CASSLTREILGNTIYF.

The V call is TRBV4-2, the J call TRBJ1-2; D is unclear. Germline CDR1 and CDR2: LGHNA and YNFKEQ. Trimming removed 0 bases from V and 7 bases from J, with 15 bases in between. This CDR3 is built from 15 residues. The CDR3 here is CASSQDLALRGGYTF. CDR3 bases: TGTGCCAGCAGCCAAGATTTAGCGTTGCGAGGTGGCTACACCTTC.

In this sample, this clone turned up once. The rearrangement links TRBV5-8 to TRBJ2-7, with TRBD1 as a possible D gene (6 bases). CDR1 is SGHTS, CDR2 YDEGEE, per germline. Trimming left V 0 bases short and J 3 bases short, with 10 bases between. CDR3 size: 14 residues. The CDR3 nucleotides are TGTGCCAGCAGCTTGGACTACAGGGTCTACGAGCAGTACTTC. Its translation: CASSLDYRVYEQYF.

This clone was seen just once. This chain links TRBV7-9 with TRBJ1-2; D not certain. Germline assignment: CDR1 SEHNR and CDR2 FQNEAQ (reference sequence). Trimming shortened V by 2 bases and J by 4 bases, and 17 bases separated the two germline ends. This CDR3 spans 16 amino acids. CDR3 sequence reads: CASSLNLVRNVYGYTF. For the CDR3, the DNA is TGTGCCAGCAGCTTAAATCTAGTCAGAAACGTCTATGGCTACACCTTC.

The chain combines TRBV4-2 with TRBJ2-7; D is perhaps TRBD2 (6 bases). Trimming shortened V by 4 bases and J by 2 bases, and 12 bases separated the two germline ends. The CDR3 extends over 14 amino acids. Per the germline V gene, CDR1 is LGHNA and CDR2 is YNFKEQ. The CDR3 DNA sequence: TGTGCCAGCAGCCCTGGAGGGCAGGCCTACGAGCAGTACTTC. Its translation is CASSPGGQAYEQYF.

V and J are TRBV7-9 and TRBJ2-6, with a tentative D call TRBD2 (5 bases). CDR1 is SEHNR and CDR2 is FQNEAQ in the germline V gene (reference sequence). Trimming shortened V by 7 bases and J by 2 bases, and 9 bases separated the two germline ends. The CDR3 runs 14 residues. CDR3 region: CASTPSPGANVLTF. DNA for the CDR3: TGTGCCAGCACCCCTAGCCCTGGGGCCAACGTCCTGACTTTC. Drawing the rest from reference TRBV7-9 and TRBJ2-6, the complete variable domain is DTGVSQNPRHKITKRGQNVTFRCDPISEHNRLYWYRQTLGQGPEFLTYFQNEAQLEKSRLLSDRFSAERPKGSFSTLEIQRTEQGDSAMYLCASTPSPGANVLTFGAGSRLTVL.

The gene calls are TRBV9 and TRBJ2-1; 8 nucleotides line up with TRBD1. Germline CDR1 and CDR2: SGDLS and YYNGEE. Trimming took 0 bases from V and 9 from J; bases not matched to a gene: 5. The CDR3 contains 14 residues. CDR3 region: CASSVGRGQGEQFF. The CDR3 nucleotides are TGTGCCAGCAGCGTAGGCAGGGGGCAGGGTGAGCAGTTCTTC.

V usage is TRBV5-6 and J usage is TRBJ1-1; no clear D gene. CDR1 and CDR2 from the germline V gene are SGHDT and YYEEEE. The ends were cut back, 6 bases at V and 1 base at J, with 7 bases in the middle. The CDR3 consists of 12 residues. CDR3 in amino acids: CASTGQNTEAFF. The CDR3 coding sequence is TGTGCCAGCACAGGCCAGAACACTGAAGCTTTCTTT. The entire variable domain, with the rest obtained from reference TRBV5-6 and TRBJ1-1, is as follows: DAGVTQSPTHLIKTRGQQVTLRCSPKSGHDTVSWYQQALGQGPQFIFQYYEEEERQRGNFPDRFSGHQFPNYSSELNVNALLLGDSALYLCASTGQNTEAFFGQGTRLTVV.